These T cell receptor beta chains were read from a single sample in a study of T cells in Graves' hyperthyroidism and ophthalmopathy. TCRdb analysed the multiplex PCR reads with MiXCR anew, one entry per CDR3 protein. In the table there are just over 550,000 distinct CDR3 sequences, approximately 44% of which are singletons. The specimen sequenced was peripheral blood or thyroid tissue (not recorded which). The receptors come from a woman aged 18-29 years with Graves' hyperthyroidism. Each CDR3 is given with its conserved first and last residue. A D gene is named only where the DNA matches it firmly. Clone sizes are given selectively: once, few, many, or a class where the clone is expanded.

abundance,d_gene,j_gene,v_gene,CDR3nt,CDR3aa
many,.,TRBJ2-5,TRBV2,TGTGCCAGCAGGCGGGAAGGAGAGACCCAGTACTTC,CASRREGETQYF
.,.,TRBJ1-6,TRBV2,TGTGCCAGCGAGCGGGACACTTCGAATTCACCCCTCCACTTT,CASERDTSNSPLHF
.,TRBD1,TRBJ2-7,TRBV5-1,TGCGCCAGCAGCCAACAATGGTCCAGGGGGAGCTCCTACGAGCAGTACTTC,CASSQQWSRGSSYEQYF
few,.,TRBJ2-2,TRBV10-3,TGTGCCATCAGCACAGGGGAGCTGTTTTTT,CAISTGELFF
many,.,TRBJ2-7,TRBV29-1,TGCAGCGTTGAGGCAGATTCTTCCTACGAGCAGTACTTC,CSVEADSSYEQYF
few,TRBD2,TRBJ2-7,TRBV20-1,TGCAGTGCTGACGTGAACAAGGGAGGGTTTTACGAGCAGTACTTC,CSADVNKGGFYEQYF
few,TRBD1,TRBJ1-4,TRBV7-9,TGTGCCAGCAGCTTAGCGGGACAGAATGAAAAACTGTTTTTT,CASSLAGQNEKLFF
few,TRBD1,TRBJ1-2,TRBV6-5,TGTGCCAGCAGTCCAAACAGGGGGCGAGACTATGGCTACACCTTC,CASSPNRGRDYGYTF
many,TRBD1,TRBJ2-5,TRBV7-9,TGTGCCAGCAGCCTCGGAACAGGGGACCAAGAGACCCAGTACTTC,CASSLGTGDQETQYF
few,.,TRBJ1-5,TRBV20-1,TGCAGTGCTAGAGTTGACGGAACTTTAGGCAATCAGCCCCAGCATTTT,CSARVDGTLGNQPQHF
few,.,TRBJ1-4,TRBV25-1,TGTGCCAGCAGAGGGGCAGGGGATAATGAAAAACTGTTTTTT,CASRGAGDNEKLFF
.,TRBD1,TRBJ1-5,TRBV15,TGTGCCACCAGCAGCGGGACAGGGACCAATCAGCCCCAGCATTTT,CATSSGTGTNQPQHF
once,TRBD2,TRBJ2-2,TRBV19,TGTGCCAGTACCGGACTAGCGGGAGTTAACACCGGGGAGCTGTTTTTT,CASTGLAGVNTGELFF
.,.,TRBJ2-6,TRBV10-3,TGTGCCAGCAGTGATGCGGGTAGGGGGTGGGCCAACGTCCTGACTTTC,CASSDAGRGWANVLTF
.,TRBD2,TRBJ2-5,TRBV10-3,TGTGCCATCAGTGAGGCGGGAGCTAAAGAGACCCAGTACTTC,CAISEAGAKETQYF
many,.,TRBJ2-2,TRBV7-3,TGTGCCAGCAGCTTATCGGGAGACACCGGGGAGCTGTTTTTT,CASSLSGDTGELFF
.,.,TRBJ2-5,TRBV7-2,TGTGCCAGCAGCTTCCCGGGGTGGCGGACCCAAGAGACCCAGTACTTC,CASSFPGWRTQETQYF
many,.,TRBJ1-2,TRBV29-1,TGCAGCGTTGAGCCGAGACCGGGGCACTATGGCTACACCTTC,CSVEPRPGHYGYTF
.,.,TRBJ2-6,TRBV25-1,TGTGCCAGCAGTGAAGGGGCCGGGTCCGGGGCCAACGTCCTGACTTTC,CASSEGAGSGANVLTF
.,TRBD1,TRBJ1-1,TRBV10-3,TGTGCCAGCAGCCCGGGGACAGCGTACACTGAAGCTTTCTTT,CASSPGTAYTEAFF
.,.,TRBJ2-2,TRBV7-3,TGTGCCAGCAAGGATAGTATGTCCGGGGAGCTGTTTTTT,CASKDSMSGELFF
.,.,TRBJ1-2,TRBV20-1,TGCAGGGCGAAGGAACCTGGAGACTATGGCTACACCTTC,CRAKEPGDYGYTF
.,.,TRBJ1-5,TRBV28,TGTGCCAGCACCCCAGGGTGGGGCAATCAGCCCCAGCATTTT,CASTPGWGNQPQHF
.,.,TRBJ1-5,TRBV10-3,TGTGCCATCAGTGTGAACGGGGTCCGTCAGCCCCAGCATTTT,CAISVNGVRQPQHF
.,TRBD1,TRBJ2-2,TRBV19,TGTGCCGGGACCCTGGGACAGGACACCGGGGAGCTGTTTTTT,CAGTLGQDTGELFF
few,TRBD1,TRBJ1-2,TRBV7-2,TGCGCCAGCAGCCAGCAGGGGGTTGGATATGGCTACACCTTC,CASSQQGVGYGYTF
few,TRBD2,TRBJ2-7,TRBV7-6,TGTGCCAGCAGCCACACACTAGCGGGAGATTTCGAGCAGTACTTC,CASSHTLAGDFEQYF